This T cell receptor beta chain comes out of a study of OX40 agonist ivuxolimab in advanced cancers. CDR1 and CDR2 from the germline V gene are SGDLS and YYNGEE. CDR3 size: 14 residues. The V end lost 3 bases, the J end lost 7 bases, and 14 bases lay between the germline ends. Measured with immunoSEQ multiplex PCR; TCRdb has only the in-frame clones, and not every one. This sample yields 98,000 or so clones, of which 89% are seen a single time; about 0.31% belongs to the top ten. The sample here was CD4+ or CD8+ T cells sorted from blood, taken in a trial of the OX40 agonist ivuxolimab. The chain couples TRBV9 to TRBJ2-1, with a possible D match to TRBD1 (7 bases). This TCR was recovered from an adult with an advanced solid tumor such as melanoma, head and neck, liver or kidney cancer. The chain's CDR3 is CASSAQGGGNEQFF. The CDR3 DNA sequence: TGTGCCAGCAGCGCCCAGGGGGGTGGGAATGAGCAGTTCTTC.